This TCR beta chain was observed in a study of cytomegalovirus exposure and HLA in healthy donors. Study-wide results and limits: A few chains linked to CMV were shown in vitro to be specific for CMV antigens.

About this clone: Its antigen remains unknown.

Produced via immunoSEQ multiplex PCR; TCRdb's table is partial and in-frame only. The sample includes roughly 100,000 clones, about 85% seen only once; the top ten take approximately 4%. Trimming took off 4 bases at V and 1 base at J, with 8 bases between the two ends. Germline V lookup: CDR1 LGHNT, CDR2 FRNRAP. The CDR3 covers 13 residues. The sequenced sample consisted of PBMCs. The chain couples TRBV12-5 to TRBJ2-7; D is ambiguous. The source of this sequence is a woman aged 18 to 35 in good health and CMV-seropositive. CDR3 in amino acids: CASGSSGSYEQYF. For the CDR3, the DNA is TGTGCTAGTGGTTCATCCGGGTCCTACGAGCAGTACTTC.